This T cell receptor beta chain emerged from a study of blood T cell repertoires in COVID-19. Turning to the study itself: Acute-phase and convalescent COVID-19 samples originated in the United States, Italy and Spain. In each case, the material was cDNA or gDNA derived from T cells, B-cell-depleted T cells, or PBMCs.

Those enrolled, adults aged roughly 18 to 89 years, came from about 24 US areas. Participant-reported clinical history was the basis for cohort assignment. Germline trimming cut 4 bases from V and 7 bases from J; bases unmatched to any gene: 10. In germline, CDR1 is SQVTM, CDR2 ANQGSEA. The CDR3 loop spans 14 amino acids. TCRdb's copy holds only in-frame clones and misses some; the assay was immunoSEQ multiplex PCR. This sample has around 300,000 clones, with roughly 86% found just once. Material for sequencing was PBMCs or T cells enriched from blood (not recorded which). The sequence was collected from a woman aged 60-75 years who had recovered from COVID-19. This chain connects TRBV29-1 to TRBJ2-1, with 7 bases that match TRBD2. As DNA, the CDR3 is TGCAGCGTTGTGGGCGGGAGAGGTGGGAATGAGCAGTTCTTC. It codes for CSVVGGRGGNEQFF.